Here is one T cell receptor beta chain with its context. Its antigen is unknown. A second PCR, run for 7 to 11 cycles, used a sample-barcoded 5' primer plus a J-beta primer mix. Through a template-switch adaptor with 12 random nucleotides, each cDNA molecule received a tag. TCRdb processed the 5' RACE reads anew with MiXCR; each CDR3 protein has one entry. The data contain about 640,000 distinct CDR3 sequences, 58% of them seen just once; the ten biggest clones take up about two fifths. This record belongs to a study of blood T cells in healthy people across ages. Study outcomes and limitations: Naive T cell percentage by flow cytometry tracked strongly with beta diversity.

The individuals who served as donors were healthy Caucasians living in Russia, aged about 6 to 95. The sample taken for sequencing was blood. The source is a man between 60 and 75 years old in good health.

CDR3 coding DNA: TGTGCCAGCAGCCAAGATCCGCGCCAAGAGACCCAGTACTTC. This gives the protein CASSQDPRQETQYF. The chain couples TRBV4-2 to TRBJ2-5; D not certain. The germline CDR1 and CDR2 sequences are LGHNA and YNFKEQ. The CDR3 loop spans 14 amino acids. Trimming took 0 bases from V and 1 from J, leaving 6 bases between them.